This TCR beta chain was obtained from a study of human T cells and chemical hapten exposure. The study's findings and limits: Compared with pre-sensitization or healthy control sets, expanded TCRs clustered more.

This clonotype was seen repeatedly, ten times or more. Its cognate antigen is unknown. Using its own MiXCR run on the RACE reads, TCRdb lists one record per CDR3 protein. The table shows about 380,000 distinct CDR3 sequences, with around 6% occurring only once. The time point: patch test 2, 6 weeks after DPC sensitization. Treatment described: therapeutic diphenylcyclopropenone sensitization with weekly scalp DPC. Researchers sampled blood before each patch test went on. Unfractionated whole blood served as the source for total RNA extraction. The CDR3 is 14 amino acids. The V end lost 0 bases, the J end lost 1 base, and 7 bases lay between the germline ends. The germline V gene encodes CDR1 SGDLS and CDR2 YYNGEE.

Sample: whole blood, taken in connection with sensitization to the hapten diphenylcyclopropenone (DPC). The clonotype comes from a woman aged 18-29 years with alopecia areata. Some clones in this sample may be carry-over from other donors' samples. This sequence joins TRBV9 and TRBJ1-1; no clear D. The CDR3: CASSVGSSNTEAFF. The CDR3 DNA sequence: TGTGCCAGCAGCGTAGGGTCGTCGAACACTGAAGCTTTCTTT.